Listed below are T cell receptor beta chains from one sample, sequenced in a study of cytomegalovirus exposure and HLA in healthy donors. Sequencing used immunoSEQ multiplex PCR; TCRdb keeps in-frame clones, though not all of them. Among about 110,000 clones, 80% to 85% were seen once, and the ten largest hold 22%. The sequencing input was PBMCs. These receptors originate from a man aged 25-45 years in good health and CMV-seropositive. Each CDR3 is given with its conserved first and last residue. The order of the fields is clone size, D gene, V gene, J gene, CDR3 protein, CDR3 DNA. A D gene is named only where the DNA matches it firmly. Expanded clones get a size class; other rows say once, few or many, or leave the size out.

-,TRBD1,TRBV28,TRBJ2-3,CASSFTGGGDTQYF,TGTGCCAGCAGTTTCACAGGGGGCGGGGATACGCAGTATTTT
-,TRBD1,TRBV18,TRBJ2-7,CASSPPGTGVLYEQYF,TGTGCCAGCTCACCACCCGGGACAGGGGTTCTCTACGAGCAGTACTTC
-,TRBD1,TRBV14,TRBJ1-2,CASRDGTGREGHYGYTF,TGTGCCAGCAGAGACGGGACAGGGCGTGAAGGGCACTATGGCTACACCTTC
-,-,TRBV19,TRBJ1-4,CASSILARAGEKLFF,TGTGCCAGTAGTATATTGGCCCGAGCGGGCGAAAAACTGTTTTTT
-,TRBD1,TRBV25-1,TRBJ1-6,CASSDTTGSNSPLHF,TGTGCCAGCAGTGACACGACAGGGAGCAATTCACCCCTCCACTTT
-,-,TRBV19,TRBJ2-1,CASTRGTHPANEQFF,TGTGCCAGTACCCGAGGTACTCACCCCGCAAATGAGCAGTTCTTC
-,-,TRBV9,TRBJ2-5,CASSVGGEQETQYF,TGTGCCAGCAGCGTAGGGGGCGAACAAGAGACCCAGTACTTC
-,TRBD1,TRBV13,TRBJ1-5,CASSHSQGGAYQPQHF,TGTGCCAGCAGCCACTCCCAGGGGGGCGCATATCAGCCCCAGCATTTT
-,-,TRBV7-9,TRBJ1-1,CSSSSGGGLWEAFF,TGTTCCAGCAGCTCGGGGGGCGGTCTGTGGGAAGCTTTCTTT
-,-,TRBV21-1,TRBJ1-4,CASSKGPGINEKLFF,TGTGCCAGCAGCAAAGGTCCGGGGATTAATGAAAAACTGTTTTTT
-,TRBD2,TRBV29-1,TRBJ2-1,CSGTSGDNEQFF,TGCAGCGGGACTAGCGGGGACAATGAGCAGTTCTTC
few,TRBD2,TRBV4-1,TRBJ2-1,CASSHPGLAGGQTGIF,TGCGCCAGCAGCCATCCCGGACTAGCGGGGGGGCAAACGGGGATCTTC
-,TRBD1,TRBV25-1,TRBJ2-3,CASSDPGQGGTDTQYF,TGTGCCAGCAGTGATCCGGGACAGGGAGGCACAGATACGCAGTATTTT
-,-,TRBV7-3,TRBJ1-1,CASSEGGNTEAFF,TGTGCCAGCAGCGAAGGGGGGAACACTGAAGCTTTCTTT
few,-,TRBV27,TRBJ2-5,CASSWKERETQYF,TGTGCCAGCAGTTGGAAAGAGAGGGAGACCCAGTACTTC
once,-,TRBV5-1,TRBJ1-3,CASSRAQGGVDTIYF,TGCGCCAGCAGCCGTGCACAGGGAGGGGTAGACACCATATATTTT
-,-,TRBV11-2,TRBJ2-5,CASSLGVVGGETQYF,TGTGCCAGCAGCTTAGGGGTAGTTGGAGGGGAGACCCAGTACTTC
-,TRBD1,TRBV5-1,TRBJ1-3,CASSWYPGQGTGNTIYF,TGCGCCAGCAGCTGGTATCCGGGACAGGGAACCGGAAACACCATATATTTT
few,-,TRBV6-1,TRBJ1-2,CASSEGGGANYGYTF,TGTGCCAGCAGTGAAGGTGGGGGGGCTAACTATGGCTACACCTTC
once,-,TRBV19,TRBJ2-5,CASSSVEDWETQYF,TGTGCCAGTAGTAGTGTAGAGGACTGGGAGACCCAGTACTTC
few,-,TRBV19,TRBJ1-1,CASSPNGDEAFF,TGTGCCAGTAGTCCCAACGGAGATGAAGCTTTCTTT
few,-,TRBV4-1,TRBJ1-5,CASSRAFPGNQPQHF,TGCGCCAGCAGCCGGGCCTTTCCCGGCAATCAGCCCCAGCATTTT
-,-,TRBV2,TRBJ1-5,CASSEAGENQPQHF,TGTGCCAGCAGTGAAGCAGGAGAAAATCAGCCCCAGCATTTT
-,-,TRBV5-3,TRBJ2-5,CARSLIRGEFKETQYF,TGTGCCAGAAGCTTGATTAGAGGAGAGTTCAAAGAGACCCAGTACTTC
-,TRBD1,TRBV10-3,TRBJ2-7,CAISPTGTGNYEQYF,TGTGCCATCAGTCCAACCGGGACAGGTAACTACGAGCAGTACTTC
-,-,TRBV5-6,TRBJ1-3,CASSLVGSRVLLSGNTIYF,TGTGCCAGCAGCTTGGTGGGCAGCCGAGTTCTCCTTTCTGGAAACACCATATATTTT
-,TRBD1,TRBV5-4,TRBJ1-1,CASSPTPGQGNTEAFF,TGTGCCAGCAGCCCAACTCCTGGACAGGGGAACACTGAAGCTTTCTTT
-,-,TRBV14,TRBJ1-4,CASSYGAPAGKLFF,TGTGCCAGCAGCTACGGCGCCCCGGCAGGAAAACTGTTTTTT
-,-,TRBV13,TRBJ1-3,CASSFVTSGDTIYF,TGTGCCAGCAGCTTCGTGACCTCTGGAGACACCATATATTTT
-,TRBD2,TRBV2,TRBJ2-3,CASMGLAGTDTQYF,TGTGCCAGCATGGGACTAGCGGGCACAGATACGCAGTATTTT
-,-,TRBV29-1,TRBJ1-4,CSVDRPKEGEKLFF,TGCAGCGTTGATCGTCCCAAAGAGGGAGAAAAACTGTTTTTT
-,-,TRBV19,TRBJ2-3,CASNQGSWTDTQYF,TGTGCCAGTAATCAGGGGTCTTGGACAGATACGCAGTATTTT
-,-,TRBV5-4,TRBJ2-1,CASSLVASSSYNEQFF,TGTGCCAGCAGCTTGGTGGCTAGTAGTTCCTACAATGAGCAGTTCTTC
-,TRBD1,TRBV4-1,TRBJ1-6,CASSPRQGLASPLHF,TGCGCCAGCAGCCCCCGACAGGGATTGGCTTCACCCCTCCACTTT
-,TRBD1,TRBV7-6,TRBJ2-3,CASSLIQGARTDTQYF,TGTGCCAGCAGTCTTATACAGGGGGCTCGCACAGATACGCAGTATTTT
-,-,TRBV28,TRBJ1-2,CASTPLTGSYGYTF,TGTGCCAGCACCCCGTTGACAGGAAGCTATGGCTACACCTTC
-,-,TRBV5-5,TRBJ1-2,CASSLTGTPYGYTF,TGTGCCAGCAGCCTTACGGGGACACCCTATGGCTACACCTTC
-,-,TRBV27,TRBJ2-1,CASKQTVSYNEQFF,TGTGCCAGCAAACAGACCGTCTCCTACAATGAGCAGTTCTTC
-,TRBD2,TRBV9,TRBJ2-2,CASSVRSGGANTGELFF,TGTGCCAGCAGCGTAAGGAGCGGGGGGGCGAACACCGGGGAGCTGTTTTTT
-,TRBD2,TRBV2,TRBJ2-3,CASRAGPSGGGTDTQYF,TGTGCCAGCCGAGCGGGACCTTCGGGAGGAGGGACAGATACGCAGTATTTT
once,-,TRBV11-2,TRBJ1-1,CASNLRRGGSTEAFF,TGTGCCAGCAACTTGAGAAGGGGAGGTAGCACTGAAGCTTTCTTT
-,TRBD2,TRBV7-9,TRBJ2-1,CASSLRLAAHNEQFF,TGTGCCAGCAGCTTACGGCTAGCGGCCCACAATGAGCAGTTCTTC
-,TRBD1,TRBV9,TRBJ1-2,CASSEGTGGGSYTF,TGTGCCAGCAGCGAGGGTACAGGGGGAGGGAGCTACACCTTC
-,-,TRBV5-1,TRBJ2-3,CASSLGGGTDTQYF,TGCGCCAGCAGCTTGGGGGGAGGCACAGATACGCAGTATTTT
-,-,TRBV10-2,TRBJ2-5,CASSRRGGEETQYF,TGCGCCAGCAGTCGAAGAGGGGGGGAGGAGACCCAGTACTTC
once,-,TRBV28,TRBJ1-2,CASRSGSLIGYTF,TGTGCCAGCAGGTCGGGGTCCCTGATAGGCTACACCTTC
-,TRBD1,TRBV6-1,TRBJ2-5,CASSITGAGETQYF,TGTGCCAGCAGTATAACAGGGGCTGGGGAGACCCAGTACTTC
once,TRBD1,TRBV25-1,TRBJ1-4,CASSEGWTGGVEKLFF,TGTGCCAGCAGTGAAGGGTGGACAGGGGGCGTAGAAAAACTGTTTTTT
-,-,TRBV27,TRBJ1-2,CASSSAGSGYTF,TGTGCCAGCAGTAGTGCAGGCTCTGGCTACACCTTC
-,TRBD2,TRBV4-1,TRBJ2-1,CASSPRSGEGGEQFF,TGCGCCAGCAGCCCCCGAAGCGGGGAGGGCGGTGAGCAGTTCTTC
-,-,TRBV4-1,TRBJ1-1,CASSLFTGLLREAFF,TGCGCCAGCAGCCTATTCACAGGGCTCCTTAGGGAAGCTTTCTTT
-,-,TRBV5-6,TRBJ1-2,CASSLGQLLNYGYTF,TGTGCCAGCAGCTTGGGACAGCTCCTTAACTATGGCTACACCTTC
-,-,TRBV7-9,TRBJ1-1,CASSRGRGYPEAFF,TGTGCCAGCAGTCGCGGTCGGGGATACCCTGAAGCTTTCTTT
-,-,TRBV10-2,TRBJ2-2,CASSEHSHVPANTGELFF,TGCGCCAGCAGTGAGCACAGTCACGTCCCCGCGAACACCGGGGAGCTGTTTTTT
-,TRBD1,TRBV18,TRBJ1-1,CASSPYDREMGTEAFF,TGTGCCAGCTCACCCTATGACAGGGAGATGGGCACTGAAGCTTTCTTT
-,TRBD2,TRBV6-1,TRBJ2-3,CASSDWGLAGSDTQYF,TGTGCCAGCAGTGATTGGGGACTAGCGGGATCAGATACGCAGTATTTT
-,TRBD1,TRBV11-2,TRBJ1-4,CASSTRRQGRNEKLFF,TGTGCCAGCAGCACGCGAAGACAGGGCCGGAATGAAAAACTGTTTTTT
-,-,TRBV9,TRBJ2-2,CASSVVADPNTGELFF,TGTGCCAGCAGCGTAGTAGCGGACCCGAACACCGGGGAGCTGTTTTTT
-,-,TRBV10-2,TRBJ2-3,CASSESVGSNTDTQYF,TGCGCCAGCAGTGAGTCCGTGGGCAGTAACACAGATACGCAGTATTTT
-,TRBD1,TRBV7-6,TRBJ1-2,CASSWGQGGYGYTF,TGTGCCAGCAGCTGGGGACAGGGAGGCTATGGCTACACCTTC